This TCR beta chain was retrieved from a study of cytomegalovirus exposure and HLA in healthy donors. The CDR3 has 17 residues. Vbeta (60) and Jbeta (13) primers were used in the PCR. TCRdb keeps only in-frame clones here, not all; method: immunoSEQ multiplex PCR. The table lists around 130,000 clones, approximately 74% of them singletons. This clone was picked up one time. The rearrangement uses TRBV21-1 and TRBJ2-7; the D call in the table, TRBD2, was not verified against the DNA. TRBV21-1 is a listed pseudogene. Material: PBMCs. The TCR was taken from a man aged 40-55 years in good health and CMV-seropositive. DNA for the CDR3: TGTGCCAGCAGCAAATTGGTGGAGGGGGGGAGCTCCTACGAGCAGTACTTC. Its translation: CASSKLVEGGSSYEQYF.